This section outlines one TCR beta chain sequence together with its context. The sample originates from a study of T cell responses to AZD1222 COVID-19 vaccine. Study at large: Whether given at about 4 or about 12 weeks, second doses were pooled.

This CDR3 comprises 14 residues. Trimming shortened V by 3 bases and J by 2 bases, and 5 bases separated the two germline ends. Germline assignment: CDR1 MDHEN and CDR2 SYDVKM. The assay was immunoSEQ multiplex PCR, and TCRdb's table has in-frame clones only and misses some. The sample carries over 100,000 clones, approximately 86% recorded once. The chain employs TRBV28 and TRBJ2-6; D is ambiguous. The material was peripheral blood, obtained on day 0 of AZD1222 vaccination. The receptor was isolated from an adult in good health. CDR3 sequence: CASSFLAGANVLTF. CDR3 DNA sequence: TGTGCCAGCAGTTTCCTTGCTGGGGCCAACGTCCTGACTTTC.